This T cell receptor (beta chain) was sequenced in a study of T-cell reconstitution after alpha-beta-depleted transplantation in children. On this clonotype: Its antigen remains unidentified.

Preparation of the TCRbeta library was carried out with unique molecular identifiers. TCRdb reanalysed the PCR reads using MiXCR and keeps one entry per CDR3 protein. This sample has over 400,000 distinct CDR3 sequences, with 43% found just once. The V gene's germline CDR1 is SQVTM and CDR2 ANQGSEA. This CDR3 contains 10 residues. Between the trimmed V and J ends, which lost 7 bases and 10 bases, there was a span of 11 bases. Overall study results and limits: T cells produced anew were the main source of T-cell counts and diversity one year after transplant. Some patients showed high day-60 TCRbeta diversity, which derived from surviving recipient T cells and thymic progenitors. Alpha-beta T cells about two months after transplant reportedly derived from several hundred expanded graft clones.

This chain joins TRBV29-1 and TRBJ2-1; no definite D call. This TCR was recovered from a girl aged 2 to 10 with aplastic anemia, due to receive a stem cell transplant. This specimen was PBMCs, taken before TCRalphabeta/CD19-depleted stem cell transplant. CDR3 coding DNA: TGCAGCGACAGCCCCTACGAGCAGTTCTTC. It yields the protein CSDSPYEQFF.